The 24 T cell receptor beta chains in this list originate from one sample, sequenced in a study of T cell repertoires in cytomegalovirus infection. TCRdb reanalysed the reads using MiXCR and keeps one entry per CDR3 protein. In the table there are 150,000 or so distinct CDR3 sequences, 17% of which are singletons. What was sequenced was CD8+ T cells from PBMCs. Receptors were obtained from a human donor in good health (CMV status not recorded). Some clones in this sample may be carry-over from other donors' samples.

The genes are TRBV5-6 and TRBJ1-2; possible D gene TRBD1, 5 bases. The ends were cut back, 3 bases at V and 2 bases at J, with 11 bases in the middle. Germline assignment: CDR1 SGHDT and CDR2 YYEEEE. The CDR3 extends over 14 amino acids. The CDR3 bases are TGTGCCAGCAGCTACGCGACAGCAAACTATGGCTACACCTTC. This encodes CASSYATANYGYTF.

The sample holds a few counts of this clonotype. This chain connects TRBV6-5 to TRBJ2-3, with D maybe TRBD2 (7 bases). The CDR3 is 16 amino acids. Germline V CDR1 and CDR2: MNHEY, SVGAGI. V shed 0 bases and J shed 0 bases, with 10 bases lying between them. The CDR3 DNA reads TGTGCCAGCAGTTACTCGAGGGGGGGGAGCACAGATACGCAGTATTTT. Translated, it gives CASSYSRGGSTDTQYF.

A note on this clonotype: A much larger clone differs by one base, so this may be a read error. The DNA for the CDR3 is TGTGCCAGCAGCCCAAAGAACACCGGGGAGCTGTTTTTT. Encoded protein: CASSPKNTGELFF. The chain carries TRBV11-2 and TRBJ2-2; D unclear. In germline, CDR1 is SGHAT, CDR2 FQNNGV. The CDR3 totals 13 residues. The germline V and J ends were trimmed by 5 bases and 1 base, with 5 bases remaining between them. The entire variable domain, with the rest obtained from reference TRBV11-2 and TRBJ2-2, is as follows: EAGVAQSPRYKIIEKRQSVAFWCNPISGHATLYWYQQILGQGPKLLIQFQNNGVVDDSQLPKDRFSAERLKGVDSTLKIQPAKLEDSAVYLCASSPKNTGELFFGEGSRLTVL.

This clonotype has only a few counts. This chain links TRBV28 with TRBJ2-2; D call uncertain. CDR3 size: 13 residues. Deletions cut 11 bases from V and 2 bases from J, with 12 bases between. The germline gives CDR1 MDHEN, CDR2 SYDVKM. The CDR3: CAESSTNTGELFF. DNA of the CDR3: TGTGCCGAAAGCAGCACAAACACCGGGGAGCTGTTTTTT. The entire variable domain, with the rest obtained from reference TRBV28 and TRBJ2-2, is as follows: DVKVTQSSRYLVKRTGEKVFLECVQDMDHENMFWYRQDPGLGLRLIYFSYDVKMKEKGDIPEGYSVSREKKERFSLILESASTNQTSMYLCAESSTNTGELFFGEGSRLTVL.

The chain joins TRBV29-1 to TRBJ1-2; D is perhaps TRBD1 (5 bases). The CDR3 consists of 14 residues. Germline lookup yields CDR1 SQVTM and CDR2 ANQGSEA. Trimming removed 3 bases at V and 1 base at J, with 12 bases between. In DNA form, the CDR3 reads TGCAGCGTTGACTTCCGGGGGTTTAACTATGGCTACACCTTC. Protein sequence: CSVDFRGFNYGYTF.

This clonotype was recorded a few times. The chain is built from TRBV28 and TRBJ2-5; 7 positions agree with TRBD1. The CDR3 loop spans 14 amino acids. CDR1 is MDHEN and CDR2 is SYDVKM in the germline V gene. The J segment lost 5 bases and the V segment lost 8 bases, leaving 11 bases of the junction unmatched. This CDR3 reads CASQQGLMLETQYF. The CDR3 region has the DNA TGTGCCAGCCAACAGGGGCTTATGCTGGAGACCCAGTACTTC.

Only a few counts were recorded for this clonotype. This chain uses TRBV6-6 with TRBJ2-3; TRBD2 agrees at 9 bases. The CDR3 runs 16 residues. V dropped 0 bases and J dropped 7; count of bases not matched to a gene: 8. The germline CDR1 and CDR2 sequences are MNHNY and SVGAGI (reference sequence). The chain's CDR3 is CASSYSSGGRGYTQYF. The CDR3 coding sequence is TGTGCCAGCAGTTACTCTAGCGGGGGCCGTGGATATACGCAGTATTTT.

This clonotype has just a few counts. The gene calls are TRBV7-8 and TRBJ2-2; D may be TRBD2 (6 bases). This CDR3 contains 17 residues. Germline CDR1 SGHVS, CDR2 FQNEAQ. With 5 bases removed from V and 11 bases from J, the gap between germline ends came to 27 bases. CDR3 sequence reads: CASSPIEMGGGAVELFF. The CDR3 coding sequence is TGTGCCAGCAGCCCAATAGAAATGGGGGGTGGGGCGGTAGAGCTGTTTTTT.

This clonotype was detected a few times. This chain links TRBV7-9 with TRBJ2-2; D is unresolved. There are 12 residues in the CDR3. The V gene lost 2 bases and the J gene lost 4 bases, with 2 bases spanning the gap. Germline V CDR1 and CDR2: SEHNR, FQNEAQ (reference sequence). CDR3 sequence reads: CASSLTTGELFF. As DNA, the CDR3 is TGTGCCAGCAGCTTAACCACCGGGGAGCTGTTTTTT.

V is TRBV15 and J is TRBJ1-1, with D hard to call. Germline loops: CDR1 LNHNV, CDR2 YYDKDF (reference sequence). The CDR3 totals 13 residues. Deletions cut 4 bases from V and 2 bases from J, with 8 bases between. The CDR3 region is CATSKGQNTEAFF. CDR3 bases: TGTGCCACCAGCAAAGGCCAAAACACTGAAGCTTTCTTT.

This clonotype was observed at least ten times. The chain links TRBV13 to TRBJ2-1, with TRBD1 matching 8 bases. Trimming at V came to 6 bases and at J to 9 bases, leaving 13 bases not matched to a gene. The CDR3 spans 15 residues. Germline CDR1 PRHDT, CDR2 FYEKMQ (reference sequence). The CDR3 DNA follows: TGTGCCAGCAGTACAGCTATCTCCACAGGGGGTGAGCAGTTCTTC. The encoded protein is CASSTAISTGGEQFF.

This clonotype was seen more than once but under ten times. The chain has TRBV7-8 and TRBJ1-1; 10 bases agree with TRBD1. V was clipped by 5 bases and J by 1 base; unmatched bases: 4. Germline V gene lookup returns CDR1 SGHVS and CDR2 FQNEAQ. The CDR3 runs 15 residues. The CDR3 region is CASSGRTGGNTEAFF. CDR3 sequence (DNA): TGTGCCAGCAGCGGACGGACAGGGGGGAACACTGAAGCTTTCTTT.

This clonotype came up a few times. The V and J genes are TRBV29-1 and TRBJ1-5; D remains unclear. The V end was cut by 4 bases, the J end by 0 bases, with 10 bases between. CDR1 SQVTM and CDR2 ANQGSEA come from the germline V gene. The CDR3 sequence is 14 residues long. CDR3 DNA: TGCAGCGTTGCCGGCGACAATAGCAATCAGCCCCAGCATTTT. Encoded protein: CSVAGDNSNQPQHF.

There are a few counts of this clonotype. The CDR3 DNA is TGTGCCAGCAGTTACCCCTCGGGAGGAACCTACAATGAGCAGTTCTTC. It encodes CASSYPSGGTYNEQFF. The chain links TRBV6-2 or TRBV6-3 to TRBJ2-1, with 7 bases matching TRBD2. CDR3 length: 16 amino acids. Germline loops: CDR1 MNHEY, CDR2 SVGEGT. Unmatched junction bases numbered 6, after V lost 2 bases and J lost 2 bases.

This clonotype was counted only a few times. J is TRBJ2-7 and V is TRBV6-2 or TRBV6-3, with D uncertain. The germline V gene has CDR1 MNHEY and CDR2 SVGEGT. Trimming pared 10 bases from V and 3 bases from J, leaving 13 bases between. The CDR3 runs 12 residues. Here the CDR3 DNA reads TGTGCCACCGCTACCGGTATCTACGAGCAGTACTTC. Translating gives CATATGIYEQYF.

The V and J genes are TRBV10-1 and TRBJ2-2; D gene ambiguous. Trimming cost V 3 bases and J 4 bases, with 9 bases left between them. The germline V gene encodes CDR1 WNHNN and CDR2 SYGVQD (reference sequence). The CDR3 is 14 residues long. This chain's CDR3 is CASSDLPGTGELFF. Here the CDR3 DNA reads TGCGCCAGCAGTGATCTTCCGGGCACCGGGGAGCTGTTTTTT.

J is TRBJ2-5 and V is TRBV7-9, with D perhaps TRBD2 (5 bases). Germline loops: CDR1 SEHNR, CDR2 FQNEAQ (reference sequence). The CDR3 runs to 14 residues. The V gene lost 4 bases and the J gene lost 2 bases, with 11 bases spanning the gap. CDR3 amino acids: CASSSSDYQETQYF. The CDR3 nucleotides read TGTGCCAGCAGCTCAAGTGACTATCAAGAGACCCAGTACTTC.

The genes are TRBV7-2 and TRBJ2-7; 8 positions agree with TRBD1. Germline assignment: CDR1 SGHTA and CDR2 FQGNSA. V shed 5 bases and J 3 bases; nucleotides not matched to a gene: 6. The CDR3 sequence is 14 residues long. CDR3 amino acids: CASSPGGGLYEQYF. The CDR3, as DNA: TGTGCCAGCAGCCCAGGGGGCGGACTCTACGAGCAGTACTTC.

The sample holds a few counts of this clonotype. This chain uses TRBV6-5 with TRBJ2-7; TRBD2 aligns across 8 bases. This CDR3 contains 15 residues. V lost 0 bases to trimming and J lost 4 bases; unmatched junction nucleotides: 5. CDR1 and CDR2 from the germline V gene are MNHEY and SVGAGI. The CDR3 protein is CASSYSSGGGYEQYF. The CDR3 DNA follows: TGTGCCAGCAGTTACTCGAGCGGGGGCGGGTACGAGCAGTACTTC.

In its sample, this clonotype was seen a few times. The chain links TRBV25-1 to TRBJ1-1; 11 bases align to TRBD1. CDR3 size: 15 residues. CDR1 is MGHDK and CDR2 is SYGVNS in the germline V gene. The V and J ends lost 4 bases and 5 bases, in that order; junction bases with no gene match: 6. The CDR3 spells CASSVRTGGSTEAFF. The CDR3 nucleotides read TGTGCCAGCAGTGTTCGGACAGGGGGCTCTACTGAAGCTTTCTTT.

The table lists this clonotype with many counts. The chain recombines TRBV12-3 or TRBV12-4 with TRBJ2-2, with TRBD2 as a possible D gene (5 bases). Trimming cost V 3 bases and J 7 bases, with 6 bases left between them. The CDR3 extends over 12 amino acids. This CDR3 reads CASSFGSGELFF. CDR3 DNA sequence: TGTGCCAGCAGTTTTGGGAGCGGGGAGCTGTTTTTT.

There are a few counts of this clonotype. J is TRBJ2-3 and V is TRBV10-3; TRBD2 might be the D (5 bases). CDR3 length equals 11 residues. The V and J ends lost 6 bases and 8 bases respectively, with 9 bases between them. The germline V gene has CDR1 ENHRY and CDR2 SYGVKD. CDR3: CAIRARGTQYF. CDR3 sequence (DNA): TGTGCCATCAGAGCCCGGGGTACGCAGTATTTT.

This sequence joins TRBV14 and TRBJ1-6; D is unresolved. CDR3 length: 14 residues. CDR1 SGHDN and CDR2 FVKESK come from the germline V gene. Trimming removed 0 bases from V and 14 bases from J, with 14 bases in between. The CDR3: CASSQDPMLESLHF. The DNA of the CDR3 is TGTGCCAGCAGCCAAGACCCCATGCTTGAGTCCCTCCACTTT.

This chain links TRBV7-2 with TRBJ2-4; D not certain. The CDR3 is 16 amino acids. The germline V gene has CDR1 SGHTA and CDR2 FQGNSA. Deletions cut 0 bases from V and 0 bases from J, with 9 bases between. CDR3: CASSLARNLAKNIQYF. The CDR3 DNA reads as TGTGCCAGCAGCTTAGCTAGAAACCTAGCCAAAAACATTCAGTACTTC. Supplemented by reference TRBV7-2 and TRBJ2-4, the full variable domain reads GAGVSQSPSNKVTEKGKDVELRCDPISGHTALYWYRQSLGQGLEFLIYFQGNSAPDKSGLPSDRFSAERTGGSVSTLTIQRTQQEDSAVYLCASSLARNLAKNIQYFGAGTRLSVL.